This is a list of T cell receptor beta chains from one sample in a study of T cells in tuberculosis. TCRdb's table, derived via immunoSEQ multiplex PCR, lists solely in-frame clones and lacks some. The sample records over 40,000 clones, about 95% being singletons. Input material: PBMCs. These receptor sequences come from a donor aged 10-29 years with latent tuberculosis or without tuberculosis infection. Both conserved end residues are part of each CDR3. D genes are given only for firm matches.

CDR3 DNA | CDR3 protein | CDR3 length | V gene | D gene | J gene
TGTGCCAGCAGCTCTTTTCCCGGGGAGCTGTTTTTT | CASSSFPGELFF | 12 | TRBV11-2 | . | TRBJ2-2
TGTGCCAGCAGCCACCGGACAGGGGCTTCAGATACGCAGTATTTT | CASSHRTGASDTQYF | 15 | TRBV27 | TRBD1 | TRBJ2-3
TGTGCCAGCAGTCCAAGTCAGGTAGTAGATACTGAAGCTTTCTTT | CASSPSQVVDTEAFF | 15 | TRBV27 | . | TRBJ1-1
TGTGCCAGTAGTACCACACGGACAGGGGTGAAAGAGACCCAGTACTTC | CASSTTRTGVKETQYF | 16 | TRBV19 | TRBD1 | TRBJ2-5
TGTGCCAGCAGTTACTCGGCAGGGGGTAATTCACCCCTCCACTTT | CASSYSAGGNSPLHF | 15 | TRBV6-6 | TRBD1 | TRBJ1-6
TGTGCCAGCAGTCAGACCTTGGGACTAGCCCTCGGGACCGGGGAGCTGTTTTTT | CASSQTLGLALGTGELFF | 18 | TRBV13 | TRBD2 | TRBJ2-2
TGTGCCAGCAGTGAATCACAAGGCAGGGCTGGAGCTTTCTTT | CASSESQGRAGAFF | 14 | TRBV6-1 | . | TRBJ1-1
TGTGCCAGCAGCTTATCCCCTAGCGGGCTGAATGAGCAGTTCTTC | CASSLSPSGLNEQFF | 15 | TRBV7-9 | TRBD2 | TRBJ2-1
TGCGCCAGCAGCTTGGCCCGAGGGACAGTCTCCTACGAGCAGTACTTC | CASSLARGTVSYEQYF | 16 | TRBV5-1 | TRBD1 | TRBJ2-7
TGTGCCAGCAGCCCCTTAGGTGTTACTAGTAACACTGAAGCTTTCTTT | CASSPLGVTSNTEAFF | 16 | TRBV7-8 | . | TRBJ1-1
TGTGCCAGTAGTAAGCACCAAACCTACGAGCAGTACTTC | CASSKHQTYEQYF | 13 | TRBV19 | . | TRBJ2-7
TGTGCCAGCAGAACTTTAGGGGGTCGGGAGTTCTTC | CASRTLGGREFF | 12 | TRBV5-6 | . | TRBJ2-1
TGTGCCTGGAGTTATGGTGCGGATGAGCAGTTCTTC | CAWSYGADEQFF | 12 | TRBV30 | . | TRBJ2-1
TGCAGCGTTGAAGAGGCCCGGACAGGCGTGGGGTGCTACACCTTC | CSVEEARTGVGCYTF | 15 | TRBV29-1 | TRBD1 | TRBJ1-2
TGTGCCAGCAGTAGCTGGGAGGCTCAACCTGGAAACACCATATATTTT | CASSSWEAQPGNTIYF | 16 | TRBV6-6 | . | TRBJ1-3
TGTGCCAGCAGTTACGGGGGGTTAGGAAACACCATATATTTT | CASSYGGLGNTIYF | 14 | TRBV6-5 | . | TRBJ1-3
TGTGCCAGCTCACCAGAGGGAGGGAGAGATACGCAGTATTTT | CASSPEGGRDTQYF | 14 | TRBV18 | TRBD2 | TRBJ2-3
TGCGCCAGCAGCTTGGGACAGGGAAACTATGGCTACACCTTC | CASSLGQGNYGYTF | 14 | TRBV5-1 | TRBD1 | TRBJ1-2